One sample yielded the 10 T cell receptor beta chains listed below, sequenced in a study of blood T cell repertoires in COVID-19. Clones were read by immunoSEQ multiplex PCR, and TCRdb kept only the in-frame ones, dropping some. The table shows about 120,000 clones, with approximately 80% occurring only once. The sequenced sample consisted of peripheral blood. The receptors stem from a human donor in a cohort sampled during active COVID-19.

This chain connects TRBV2 to TRBJ2-5; 9 bases are shared with TRBD1. The CDR3 spans 16 residues. Germline V CDR1 and CDR2: SNHLY, FYNNEI. V lost 2 bases to trimming and J lost 4 bases; unmatched junction nucleotides: 8. The CDR3 is CASSERGQGGRETQYF. CDR3 DNA sequence: TGTGCCAGCAGTGAACGGGGACAGGGAGGCCGAGAGACCCAGTACTTC.

The chain carries TRBV19 and TRBJ2-3; 12 bases line up with TRBD2. Germline lookup yields CDR1 LNHDA and CDR2 SQIVND (reference sequence). CDR3 length: 16 residues. V gave up 6 bases and J gave up 1 base; unmatched junction bases: 5. CDR3: CASRVRTSGGTDTQYF. Written as DNA, the CDR3 is TGTGCCAGTAGAGTAAGGACTAGCGGGGGCACAGATACGCAGTATTTT.

V and J are TRBV14 and TRBJ2-7; weak D call: TRBD2 (7 bases). The V end was cut by 4 bases, the J end by 6 bases, with 19 bases between. The CDR3 loop spans 15 amino acids. Germline V gene sequence: CDR1 SGHDN, CDR2 FVKESK. CDR3 bases: TGTGCCAGCAGCCCCTGGCGGGGGCCCCTTGGCGAGCAGTACTTC. Encoded protein: CASSPWRGPLGEQYF.

This sequence joins TRBV11-2 and TRBJ2-7; D is perhaps TRBD2 (6 bases). CDR1 is SGHAT, CDR2 FQNNGV, per germline. V shed 5 bases and J shed 1 base, with 15 bases lying between them. The CDR3 covers 15 residues. The DNA of the CDR3 is TGTGCCAGCAGCGAAGGAGGGTTAGGGTCCTACGAGCAGTACTTC. Translating it yields CASSEGGLGSYEQYF.

J is TRBJ2-7 and V is TRBV29-1, with 9 bases fitting TRBD1. This CDR3 comprises 13 residues. V lost 4 bases to trimming and J lost 2 bases; unmatched junction nucleotides: 3. Germline loops: CDR1 SQVTM, CDR2 ANQGSEA. This CDR3 reads CSVAGTGTYEQYF. The CDR3 region has the DNA TGCAGCGTTGCCGGGACAGGGACCTACGAGCAGTACTTC.

This clone showed up many times. V usage is TRBV7-9 and J usage is TRBJ1-2; weak D call: TRBD1 (6 bases). Germline assignment: CDR1 SEHNR and CDR2 FQNEAQ (reference sequence). This CDR3 contains 14 residues. The ends were cut back, 1 base at V and 8 bases at J, with 14 bases in the middle. The CDR3 is CASSLGDRPEGYTF. CDR3 in DNA: TGTGCCAGCAGCTTAGGAGACAGGCCGGAGGGCTACACCTTC.

The chain has TRBV10-3 and TRBJ2-3, with 8 bases matching TRBD1. CDR1 is ENHRY, CDR2 SYGVKD, per germline. V was pared by 10 bases and J by 2 bases, with 8 bases of the junction left unmatched. The CDR3 sequence is 14 residues long. The CDR3 region is CASSPGQDTDTQYF. The CDR3 nucleotides read TGTGCCAGTAGTCCGGGACAGGACACAGATACGCAGTATTTT.

The rearrangement uses TRBV6-5 and TRBJ1-5; no clear D. Germline-derived CDR1 and CDR2 are MNHEY and SVGAGI. CDR3 length: 14 residues. V was pared by 0 bases and J by 2 bases, with 5 bases between. The CDR3 here is CASSYSQGNQPQHF. CDR3 sequence (DNA): TGTGCCAGCAGTTACTCCCAGGGCAATCAGCCCCAGCATTTT.

The V and J genes are TRBV6-5 and TRBJ2-7, with 10 bases aligning to TRBD2. V gave up 8 bases and J gave up 7 bases; unmatched junction bases: 8. CDR3 length: 13 amino acids. Germline lookup yields CDR1 MNHEY and CDR2 SVGAGI. CDR3 coding DNA: TGTGCCAGCCAGGCAGCGGGGGGGCTAGAGCAGTACTTC. As protein: CASQAAGGLEQYF.

The CDR3 bases are TGTGCCAGCAACCCCACAGGGAGCTCTGGAAACACCATATATTTT. Translated, it gives CASNPTGSSGNTIYF. The chain links TRBV11-2 to TRBJ1-3; a weak D match, TRBD1 (6 bases). Germline CDR1 is SGHAT and CDR2 is FQNNGV. V was pared by 7 bases and J by 0 bases, with 13 bases between. The length of the CDR3 is 15 residues.